This T cell receptor (beta chain) emerged from a study of blood T cell repertoires in COVID-19. Living in 25 or so US areas, the participants were between about 18 and 90 years of age. As originally analysed: For nucleated cells, counts were estimated from reference gene primer amplification. The protocol was immunoSEQ multiplex PCR, while the TCRdb copy is restricted to in-frame clones and leaves out a portion. Clone size and the V and J calls come from that table; the DNA yielded D and trimming. The repertoire holds 200,000 to 250,000 clones, with roughly 87% as singletons. The germline gives CDR1 MDHEN, CDR2 SYDVKM. V dropped 5 bases and J dropped 0 bases, with 13 bases sitting between them. This CDR3 has 15 amino acids.

V gene TRBV28 combines with J gene TRBJ1-1; tentatively, D is TRBD1 (5 bases). The clonotype originates from a man between 18 and 35 years old with acute COVID-19. Sequenced input: PBMCs or T cells enriched from blood (not recorded which). This CDR3 reads CASSPRGTVNTEAFF. For the CDR3, the DNA is TGTGCCAGCAGTCCCCGCGGGACGGTGAACACTGAAGCTTTCTTT.